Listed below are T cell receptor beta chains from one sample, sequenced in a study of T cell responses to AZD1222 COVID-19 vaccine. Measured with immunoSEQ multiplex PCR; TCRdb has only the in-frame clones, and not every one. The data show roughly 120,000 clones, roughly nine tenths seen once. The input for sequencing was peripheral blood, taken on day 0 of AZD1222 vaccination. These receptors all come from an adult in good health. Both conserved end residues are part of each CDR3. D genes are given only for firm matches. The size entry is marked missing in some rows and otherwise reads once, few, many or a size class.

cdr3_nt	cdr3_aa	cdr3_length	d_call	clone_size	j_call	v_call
TGCAGCGGTGATCAGGGGGCGGGCAACACTGAAGCTTTCTTT	CSGDQGAGNTEAFF	14	TRBD1	NA	TRBJ1-1	TRBV29-1
TGTGCCAGCAGTGGACAGGGGGCTGGCTATGGCTACACCTTC	CASSGQGAGYGYTF	14	TRBD1	NA	TRBJ1-2	TRBV2
TGTGCCAGCAGCACCGACAGCCTGAACACTGAAGCTTTCTTT	CASSTDSLNTEAFF	14	NA	NA	TRBJ1-1	TRBV7-9
TGTGCCAGCAGTTACACTGACAGGGGGCCGGTGGCAGCCCAGCATTTT	CASSYTDRGPVAAQHF	16	TRBD1	NA	TRBJ1-5	TRBV6-6
TGTGCCAGCATCGAGAGGACAGGACTCCTAGTCACTGAAGCTTTCTTT	CASIERTGLLVTEAFF	16	TRBD1	NA	TRBJ1-1	TRBV28
TGTGCCACCGGACAGCCCCAGCATTTT	CATGQPQHF	9	NA	NA	TRBJ1-5	TRBV24-1
TGTGCCAGCAGCAACTACGGGACTAGCGGGATCGAACAGTTCTTC	CASSNYGTSGIEQFF	15	TRBD2	NA	TRBJ2-1	TRBV7-3
TGTGCCAGCAGCACCTCCCCTATCAGCTATGGCTACACCTTC	CASSTSPISYGYTF	14	NA	few	TRBJ1-2	TRBV28
TGCAGCGTTGGGTCGGGGGTCTTGGAGCAGTACTTC	CSVGSGVLEQYF	12	NA	NA	TRBJ2-7	TRBV29-1
TGTGCCAGCAGCCCCAGGAAGGGGAGGAATTCACCCCTCCACTTT	CASSPRKGRNSPLHF	15	NA	many	TRBJ1-6	TRBV7-8
TGTGCCAGCCACCTGGACAGAGTCCCCGGGGAGCTGTTTTTT	CASHLDRVPGELFF	14	NA	NA	TRBJ2-2	TRBV28
TGTGCCAGCGGCCCCCAACAGGGATTCCTACGAGGCCAGTACTTC	CASGPQQGFLRGQYF	15	NA	once	TRBJ2-7	TRBV5-8
TGTGCCAGCAGCTTAGAAAGGGCGCAGTATTTT	CASSLERAQYF	11	NA	NA	TRBJ2-3	TRBV7-9
TGCGCCAGCAGCTTGGAGGGACAGGGGGTCGGTTCACCCCTCCACTTT	CASSLEGQGVGSPLHF	16	TRBD1	NA	TRBJ1-6	TRBV5-1
TGTGCCACCAGCATCACCGGGACTCATGAGCAGTTCTTC	CATSITGTHEQFF	13	NA	few	TRBJ2-1	TRBV24-1
TGCGCCAGCAGTGGGACAGGGGGCATCTCCTACGAGCAGTACTTC	CASSGTGGISYEQYF	15	TRBD1	once	TRBJ2-7	TRBV10-2
TGCGCCAGCAGCCGTTCCACAGAAAGGCCGTACGAGCAGTACTTC	CASSRSTERPYEQYF	15	NA	once	TRBJ2-7	TRBV4-1
TGTGCCAGCAGCCAAGATGCGGGACGATCCTACAATGAGCAGTTCTTC	CASSQDAGRSYNEQFF	16	NA	NA	TRBJ2-1	TRBV14
TGTGCCAGCACCTTAGACAATAGCAATCAGCCCCAGCATTTT	CASTLDNSNQPQHF	14	NA	NA	TRBJ1-5	TRBV21-1
TGTGCCAGCAGCCTAGCGGGAGAGAGTAATGAGCAGTTCTTC	CASSLAGESNEQFF	14	TRBD2	NA	TRBJ2-1	TRBV6-5
TGTGCCAGCAGTATACCGGGACAGGGGGCGACCGCCTACGAGCAGTACTTC	CASSIPGQGATAYEQYF	17	TRBD1	NA	TRBJ2-7	TRBV28
TGTGCCATCTCACCCAGGACTGTAGGGGCCCCTTGGGGCACCGGGGAGCTGTTTTTT	CAISPRTVGAPWGTGELFF	19	NA	NA	TRBJ2-2	TRBV11-2
TGCGCCAGCAGTGAGTCTGGCGGGGTTAAGTCACCCCTCCACTTT	CASSESGGVKSPLHF	15	NA	NA	TRBJ1-6	TRBV10-2
TGTGCCAGCAGTTTCAGGGGGCGCCCCGCAGATACGCAGTATTTT	CASSFRGRPADTQYF	15	TRBD1	few	TRBJ2-3	TRBV27
TGTGCCAGCAGCTTGGCCGGACAGCTCTATGGCTACACCTTC	CASSLAGQLYGYTF	14	NA	NA	TRBJ1-2	TRBV5-7
TGTGCCTGGAGGGAGGTCACTGAAGCTTTCTTT	CAWREVTEAFF	11	NA	once	TRBJ1-1	TRBV30
TGTGCCAGCAGCGACCGACTAGCGTTCGGGGAGCTGTTTTTT	CASSDRLAFGELFF	14	TRBD2	NA	TRBJ2-2	TRBV11-2
TGTGCCAGCAGTAAAGGGGTGAACACTGAAGCTTTCTTT	CASSKGVNTEAFF	13	NA	NA	TRBJ1-1	TRBV3-1/TRBV3-2
TGTGCCAGCAGCTTTCCCTCTAACTATGGCTACACCTTC	CASSFPSNYGYTF	13	NA	few	TRBJ1-2	TRBV7-9
TGTGCCATCAGTGGGACCGGGACAGGGGTTTGGGAAACCTCCTACACCTTC	CAISGTGTGVWETSYTF	17	TRBD1	NA	TRBJ1-2	TRBV10-3
TGTGCCAGCAGTTTGGTTGGGAAGGGGCCCCTCCACTTT	CASSLVGKGPLHF	13	NA	once	TRBJ1-6	TRBV12-3/TRBV12-4
TGTGCCGGCCAAAGGGACAACAAACTGTTTTTT	CAGQRDNKLFF	11	NA	many	TRBJ1-4	TRBV28
TGTGCCAGCAGCTCCGTGGGCGGGTTCAGGAGCGAGCAGTACTTC	CASSSVGGFRSEQYF	15	NA	NA	TRBJ2-7	TRBV7-2
TGTGCCACCAGCGATCCGGGACAGGCCTACAATGAGCAGTTCTTC	CATSDPGQAYNEQFF	15	TRBD1	few	TRBJ2-1	TRBV24-1
TGCGCCAGCAGCCAAGATTCTACAGGGGGCGGCGGCACTGAAGCTTTCTTT	CASSQDSTGGGGTEAFF	17	TRBD1	NA	TRBJ1-1	TRBV4-1
TGCAGCGTCGCCAGGGGGGTCAATGAGCAGTTCTTC	CSVARGVNEQFF	12	NA	once	TRBJ2-1	TRBV29-1
TGTGCCAGCAGCCTTTCGGGGACAGGGTTAGGGGAGCAGTACTTC	CASSLSGTGLGEQYF	15	TRBD1	NA	TRBJ2-7	TRBV11-2
TGTGCCAGTAGTATGGGGGGACCCGCCGATGAGCAGTTCTTC	CASSMGGPADEQFF	14	NA	NA	TRBJ2-1	TRBV19
TGTGCCAGCTCACCAATAGAACGAGAAGCTTTCTTT	CASSPIEREAFF	12	NA	NA	TRBJ1-1	TRBV18
TGCGCCAGCAGTGAGTCTGCGGGCAGGGGGGAAGCCGAAGCTTTCTTT	CASSESAGRGEAEAFF	16	TRBD1	NA	TRBJ1-1	TRBV10-2
TGCGCCAGCACCGAGTCGGGTGGAAAGGGGGCGATAGCGGGAGTTCCCTACAATGAGCAGTTCTTC	CASTESGGKGAIAGVPYNEQFF	22	TRBD2	NA	TRBJ2-1	TRBV10-2
TGTGCCATCAGTGAGTCGGAAGTCGCTCGACCGTATACGCAGTATTTT	CAISESEVARPYTQYF	16	NA	NA	TRBJ2-3	TRBV10-3
TGTGCCAGCAGTTCCATGAACACTGAAGCTTTCTTT	CASSSMNTEAFF	12	NA	NA	TRBJ1-1	TRBV28
TGTGCCAGCGTTAGACAGGGCAATCAGCCCCAGCATTTT	CASVRQGNQPQHF	13	NA	NA	TRBJ1-5	TRBV6-5
TGTGCCTGTCAGGGGTTCTATGGCTACACCTTC	CACQGFYGYTF	11	NA	NA	TRBJ1-2	TRBV30